This T cell receptor beta chain was found in a study of cytomegalovirus exposure and HLA in healthy donors. Study-level information: When 300 to 500 donors were genotyped, over 80% of them were found to fall in the Caucasian-associated ancestry cluster. Overall study findings and caveats: Across HLA loci, a later analysis found differing TCR association rates, with DRB1 most and HLA-C fewest.

Turning to this clone: Antigen unknown.

Donors sampled were nominally healthy, though unrecorded immune exposures were likely. The PCR used 60 Vbeta and 13 Jbeta primers. Sequencing used immunoSEQ multiplex PCR; TCRdb keeps in-frame clones, though not all of them. The sample carries 150,000 or so clones, 60% to 85% recorded once. With 5 bases clipped from V and 8 bases from J, the junction kept 8 bases outside the gene matches. The CDR3 runs 13 residues. Germline CDR1 SEHNR, CDR2 FQNEAQ (reference sequence). Sequencing input: PBMCs. The chain joins TRBV7-9 to TRBJ1-2, with 7 bases fitting TRBD1. The origin of this receptor is a woman aged 40 to 50 in good health and CMV-seropositive. Here the CDR3 DNA reads TGTGCCAGCAGCACTGGGACAGTCCTCGGCTACACCTTC. It encodes CASSTGTVLGYTF.